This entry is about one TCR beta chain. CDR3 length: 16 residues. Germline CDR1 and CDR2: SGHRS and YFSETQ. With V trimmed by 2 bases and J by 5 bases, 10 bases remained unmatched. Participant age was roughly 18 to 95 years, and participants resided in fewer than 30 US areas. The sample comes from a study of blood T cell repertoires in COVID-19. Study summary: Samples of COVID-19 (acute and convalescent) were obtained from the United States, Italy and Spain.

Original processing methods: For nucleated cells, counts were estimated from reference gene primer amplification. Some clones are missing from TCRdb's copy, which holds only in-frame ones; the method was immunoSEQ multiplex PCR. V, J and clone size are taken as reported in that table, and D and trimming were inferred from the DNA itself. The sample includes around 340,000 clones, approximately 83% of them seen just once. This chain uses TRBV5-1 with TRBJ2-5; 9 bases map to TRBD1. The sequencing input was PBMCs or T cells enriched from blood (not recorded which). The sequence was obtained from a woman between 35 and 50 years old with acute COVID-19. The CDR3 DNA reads TGCGCCAGCAGCTTAGGACAGGGGTCAAATTACGAGACCCAGTACTTC. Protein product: CASSLGQGSNYETQYF. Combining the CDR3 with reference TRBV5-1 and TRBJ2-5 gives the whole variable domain KAGVTQTPRYLIKTRGQQVTLSCSPISGHRSVSWYQQTPGQGLQFLFEYFSETQRNKGNFPGRFSGRQFSNSRSEMNVSTLELGDSALYLCASSLGQGSNYETQYFGPGTRLLVL.